This T cell receptor (beta chain) was captured in a study of T cells in Graves' hyperthyroidism and ophthalmopathy. The sample holds a few counts of this clonotype. TCR beta CDR3 regions were amplified from RNA transcripts. The HTBI primer set drove a first-round RT-PCR of the TCR CDR3. MiXCR, applied by TCRdb to the multiplex PCR reads, yields one record per CDR3 protein. The data contain 500,000 to 550,000 distinct CDR3 sequences, about 20% of them singletons. V was cut by 4 bases and J by 11 bases, with 13 bases left in between. This CDR3 is 13 amino acids long. Germline-derived CDR1 and CDR2 are SGHRS and YFSETQ.

The sequenced sample was blood. The chain is built from TRBV5-1 and TRBJ1-6; a possible D gene is TRBD1 (5 bases). The receptor was isolated from a man between 35 and 55 years old with Graves' ophthalmopathy. As DNA, the CDR3 is TGCGCCAGCAGCACCGACAGTCTCGCACCCCTCCACTTT. This sequence encodes CASSTDSLAPLHF.